This T cell receptor beta chain emerged from a study of CD8 T cells in Susac syndrome. Whole-study findings and limits: The authors acknowledged that their TCR sequencing and HLA analysis involved a relatively small number of individuals.

CD8+ and CD4+ T cells from blood underwent TCR beta sequencing. Negative isolation was used for CD8+ and CD4+ T cells, and FACS enrichment was applied to TEMRA cells. The CDR3 loop spans 13 amino acids. Trimming cost V 0 bases and J 1 base, with 4 bases left between them. Germline V lookup: CDR1 SGDLS, CDR2 YYNGEE. Random hexamers were used to reverse transcribe the RNA input (about 0.5 to 1 ug). Across 54 Vbeta and 13 Jbeta, TCR beta CDR3 was amplified with immunoSEQ multiplex PCR. In TCRdb, the immunoSEQ multiplex PCR reads were re-called with MiXCR into one record per CDR3 protein. The repertoire includes 150,000 to 190,000 distinct CDR3 sequences, about 95% of them detected once, and 0.14% to 0.15% sits in the top ten. Regarding this clonotype: Its matching antigen is unknown.

This chain connects TRBV9 to TRBJ2-5; D unresolved. The sequenced sample consisted of CD8+ T cells from PBMCs. This receptor was identified in a human donor with multiple sclerosis. CDR3 residues: CASSVGIQETQYF. As DNA, the CDR3 is TGTGCCAGCAGCGTAGGGATCCAAGAGACCCAGTACTTC. The complete variable domain, with remaining parts taken from reference TRBV9 and TRBJ2-5, reads DSGVTQTPKHLITATGQRVTLRCSPRSGDLSVYWYQQSLDQGLQFLIQYYNGEERAKGNILERFSAQQFPDLHSELNLSSLELGDSALYFCASSVGIQETQYFGPGTRLLVL.